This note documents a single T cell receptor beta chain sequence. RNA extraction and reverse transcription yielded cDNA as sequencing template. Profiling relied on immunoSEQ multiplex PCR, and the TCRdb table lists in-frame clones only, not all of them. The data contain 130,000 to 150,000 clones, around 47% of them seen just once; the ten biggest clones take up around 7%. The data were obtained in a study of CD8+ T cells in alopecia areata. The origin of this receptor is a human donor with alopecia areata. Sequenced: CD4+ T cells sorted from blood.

CDR3 amino acids: CASHVVGGDTQYF. As DNA, the CDR3 is TGTGCCAGCCACGTGGTCGGTGGAGATACGCAGTATTTT. The chain recombines TRBV6-5 with TRBJ2-3; D is unresolved. V shed 8 bases and J shed 5 bases, with 14 bases lying between them. This CDR3 is 13 amino acids long. Germline assignment: CDR1 MNHEY and CDR2 SVGAGI.